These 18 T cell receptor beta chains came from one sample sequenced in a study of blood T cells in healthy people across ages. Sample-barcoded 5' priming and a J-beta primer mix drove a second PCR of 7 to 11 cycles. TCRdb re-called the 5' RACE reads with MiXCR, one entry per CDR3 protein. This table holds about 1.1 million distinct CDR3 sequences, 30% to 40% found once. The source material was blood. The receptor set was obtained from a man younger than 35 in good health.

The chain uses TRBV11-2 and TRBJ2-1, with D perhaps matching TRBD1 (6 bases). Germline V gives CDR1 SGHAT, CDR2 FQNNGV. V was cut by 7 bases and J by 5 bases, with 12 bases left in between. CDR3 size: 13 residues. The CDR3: CASTQGPNNEQFF. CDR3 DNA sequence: TGTGCCAGCACCCAGGGGCCGAACAATGAGCAGTTCTTC.

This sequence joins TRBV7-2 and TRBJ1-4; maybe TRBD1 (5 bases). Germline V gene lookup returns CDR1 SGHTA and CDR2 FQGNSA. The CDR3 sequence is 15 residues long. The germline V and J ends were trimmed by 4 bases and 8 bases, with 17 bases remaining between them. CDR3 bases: TGTGCCAGCAGCTCTTCAGGGAACGGAGCGGAAAAACTGTTTTTT. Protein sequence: CASSSSGNGAEKLFF.

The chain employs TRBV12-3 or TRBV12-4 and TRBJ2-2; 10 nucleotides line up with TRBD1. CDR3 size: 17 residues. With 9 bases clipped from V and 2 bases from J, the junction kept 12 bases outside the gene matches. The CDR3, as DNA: TGTGCCAGTAGGCTATACCGGGACAGGGGTAACACCGGGGAGCTGTTTTTT. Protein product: CASRLYRDRGNTGELFF.

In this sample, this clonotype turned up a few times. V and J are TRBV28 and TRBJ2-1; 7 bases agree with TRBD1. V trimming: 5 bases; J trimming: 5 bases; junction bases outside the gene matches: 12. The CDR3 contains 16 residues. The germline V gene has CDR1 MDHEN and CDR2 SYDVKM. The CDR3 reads CASSKPQGDGDNEQFF. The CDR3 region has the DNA TGTGCCAGCAGTAAGCCTCAGGGGGACGGGGACAATGAGCAGTTCTTC.

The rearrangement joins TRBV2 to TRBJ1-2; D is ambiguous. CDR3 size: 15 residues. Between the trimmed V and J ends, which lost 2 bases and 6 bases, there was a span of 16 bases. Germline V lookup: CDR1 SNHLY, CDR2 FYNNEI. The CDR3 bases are TGTGCCAGCAGTGAACTGAGGCAGGCCAACCATGGCTACACCTTC. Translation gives CASSELRQANHGYTF. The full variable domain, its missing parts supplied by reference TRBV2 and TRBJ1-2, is EPEVTQTPSHQVTQMGQEVILRCVPISNHLYFYWYRQILGQKVEFLVSFYNNEISEKSEIFDDQFSVERPDGSNFTLKIRSTKLEDSAMYFCASSELRQANHGYTFGSGTRLTVV.

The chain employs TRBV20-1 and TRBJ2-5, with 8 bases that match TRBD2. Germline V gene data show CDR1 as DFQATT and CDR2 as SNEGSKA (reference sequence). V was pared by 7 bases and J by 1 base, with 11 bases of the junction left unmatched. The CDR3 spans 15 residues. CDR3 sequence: CSVNRSGSGQETQYF. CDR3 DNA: TGCAGTGTCAATCGGAGCGGGAGCGGCCAAGAGACCCAGTACTTC.

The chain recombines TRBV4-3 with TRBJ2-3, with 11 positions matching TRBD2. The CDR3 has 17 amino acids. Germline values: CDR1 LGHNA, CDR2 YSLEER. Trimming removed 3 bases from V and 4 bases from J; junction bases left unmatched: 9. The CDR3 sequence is CASSQTRTSGLSDTQYF. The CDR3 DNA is TGCGCCAGCAGCCAGACCCGGACTAGCGGGCTTTCAGATACGCAGTATTTT.

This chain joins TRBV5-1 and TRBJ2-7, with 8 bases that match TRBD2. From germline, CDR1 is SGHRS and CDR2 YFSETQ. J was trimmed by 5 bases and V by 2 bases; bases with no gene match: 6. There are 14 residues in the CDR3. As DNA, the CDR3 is TGCGCCAGCAGCTTACCTAGCGGGCCGGACGAGCAGTACTTC. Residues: CASSLPSGPDEQYF.

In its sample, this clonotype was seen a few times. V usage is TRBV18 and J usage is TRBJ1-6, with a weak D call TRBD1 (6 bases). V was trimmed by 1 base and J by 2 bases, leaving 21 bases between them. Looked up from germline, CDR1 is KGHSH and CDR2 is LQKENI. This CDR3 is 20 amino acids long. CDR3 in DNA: TGTGCCAGCTCACCACGTGGGACCACAGGGATCAGGACCTATAATTCACCCCTCCACTTT. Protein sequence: CASSPRGTTGIRTYNSPLHF.

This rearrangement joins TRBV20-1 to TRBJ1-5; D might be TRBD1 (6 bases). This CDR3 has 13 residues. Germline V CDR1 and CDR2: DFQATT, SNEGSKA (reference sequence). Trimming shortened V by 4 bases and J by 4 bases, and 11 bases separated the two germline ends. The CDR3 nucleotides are TGCAGTGCTAATAGGGGGGGGAATCAGCCCCAGCATTTT. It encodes CSANRGGNQPQHF.

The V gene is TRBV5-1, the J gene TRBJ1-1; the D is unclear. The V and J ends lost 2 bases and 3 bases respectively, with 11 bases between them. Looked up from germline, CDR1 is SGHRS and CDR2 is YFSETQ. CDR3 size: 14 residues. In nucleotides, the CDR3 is TGCGCCAGCAGCTTATGGAAGAGGGACACTGAAGCTTTCTTT. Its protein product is CASSLWKRDTEAFF. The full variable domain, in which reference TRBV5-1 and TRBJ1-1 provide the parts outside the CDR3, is KAGVTQTPRYLIKTRGQQVTLSCSPISGHRSVSWYQQTPGQGLQFLFEYFSETQRNKGNFPGRFSGRQFSNSRSEMNVSTLELGDSALYLCASSLWKRDTEAFFGQGTRLTVV.

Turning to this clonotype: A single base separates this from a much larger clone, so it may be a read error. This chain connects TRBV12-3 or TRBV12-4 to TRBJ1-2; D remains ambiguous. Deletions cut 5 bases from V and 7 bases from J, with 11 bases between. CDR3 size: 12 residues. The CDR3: CASSPGPAGYTF. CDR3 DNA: TGTGCCAGCAGTCCCGGGCCAGCTGGCTACACCTTC.

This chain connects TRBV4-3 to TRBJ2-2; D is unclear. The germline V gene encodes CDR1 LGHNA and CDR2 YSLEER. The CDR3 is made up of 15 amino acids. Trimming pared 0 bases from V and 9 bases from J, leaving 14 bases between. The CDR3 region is CASSQEHHVTRELFF. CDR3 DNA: TGCGCCAGCAGCCAAGAACATCATGTTACCAGGGAGCTGTTTTTT.

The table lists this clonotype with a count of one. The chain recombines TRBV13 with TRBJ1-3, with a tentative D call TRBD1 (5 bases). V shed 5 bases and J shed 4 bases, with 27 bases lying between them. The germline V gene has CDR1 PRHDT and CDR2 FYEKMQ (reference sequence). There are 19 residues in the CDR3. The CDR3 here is CASSQVWTSLDYSGNTIYF. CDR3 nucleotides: TGTGCCAGCAGCCAGGTTTGGACATCCCTTGACTACTCCGGAAACACCATATATTTT.

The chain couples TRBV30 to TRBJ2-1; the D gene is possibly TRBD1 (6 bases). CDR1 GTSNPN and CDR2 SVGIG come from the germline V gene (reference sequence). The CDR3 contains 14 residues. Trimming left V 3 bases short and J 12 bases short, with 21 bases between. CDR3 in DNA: TGTGCCTGGAGCGAACAGGGCTCGGTTGATCCGCAGTTCTTC. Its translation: CAWSEQGSVDPQFF. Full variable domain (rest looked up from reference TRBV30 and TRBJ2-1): SQTIHQWPATLVQPVGSPLSLECTVEGTSNPNLYWYRQAAGRGLQLLFYSVGIGQISSEVPQNLSASRPQDRQFILSSKKLLLSDSGFYLCAWSEQGSVDPQFFGPGTRLTVL.

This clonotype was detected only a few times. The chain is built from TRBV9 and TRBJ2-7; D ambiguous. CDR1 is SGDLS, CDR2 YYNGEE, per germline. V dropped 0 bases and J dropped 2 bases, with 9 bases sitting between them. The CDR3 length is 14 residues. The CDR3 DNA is TGTGCCAGCAGCGTAGCCCCTGACACCTACGAGCAGTACTTC. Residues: CASSVAPDTYEQYF.

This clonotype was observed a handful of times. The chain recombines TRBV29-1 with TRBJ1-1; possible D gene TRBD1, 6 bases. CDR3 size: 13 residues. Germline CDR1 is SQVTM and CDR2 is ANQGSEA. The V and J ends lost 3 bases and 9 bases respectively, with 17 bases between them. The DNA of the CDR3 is TGCAGCGTTGAGCTACCTCTCACAGGGAAAGCTTTCTTT. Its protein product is CSVELPLTGKAFF.

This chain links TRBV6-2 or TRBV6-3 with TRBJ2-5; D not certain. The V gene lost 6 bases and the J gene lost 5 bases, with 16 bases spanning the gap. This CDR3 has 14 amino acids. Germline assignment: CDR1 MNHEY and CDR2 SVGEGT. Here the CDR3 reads CASSWADPHETQYF. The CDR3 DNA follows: TGTGCCAGCAGCTGGGCCGACCCCCATGAGACCCAGTACTTC.